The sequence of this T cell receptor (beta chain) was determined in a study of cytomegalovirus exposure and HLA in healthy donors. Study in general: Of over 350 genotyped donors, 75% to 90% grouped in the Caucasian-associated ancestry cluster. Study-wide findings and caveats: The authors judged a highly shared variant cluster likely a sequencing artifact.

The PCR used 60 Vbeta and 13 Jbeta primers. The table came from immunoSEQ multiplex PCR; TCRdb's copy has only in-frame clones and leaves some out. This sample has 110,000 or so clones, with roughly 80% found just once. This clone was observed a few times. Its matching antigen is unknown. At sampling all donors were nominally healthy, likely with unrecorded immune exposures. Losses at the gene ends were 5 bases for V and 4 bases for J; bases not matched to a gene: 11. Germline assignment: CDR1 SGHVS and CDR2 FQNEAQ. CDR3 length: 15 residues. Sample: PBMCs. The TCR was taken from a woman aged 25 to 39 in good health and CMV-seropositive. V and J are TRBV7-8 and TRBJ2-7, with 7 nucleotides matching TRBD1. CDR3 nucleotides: TGTGCCAGCAGCCCCATCCCGGGACAGAGTTACGAGCAGTACTTC. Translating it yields CASSPIPGQSYEQYF.